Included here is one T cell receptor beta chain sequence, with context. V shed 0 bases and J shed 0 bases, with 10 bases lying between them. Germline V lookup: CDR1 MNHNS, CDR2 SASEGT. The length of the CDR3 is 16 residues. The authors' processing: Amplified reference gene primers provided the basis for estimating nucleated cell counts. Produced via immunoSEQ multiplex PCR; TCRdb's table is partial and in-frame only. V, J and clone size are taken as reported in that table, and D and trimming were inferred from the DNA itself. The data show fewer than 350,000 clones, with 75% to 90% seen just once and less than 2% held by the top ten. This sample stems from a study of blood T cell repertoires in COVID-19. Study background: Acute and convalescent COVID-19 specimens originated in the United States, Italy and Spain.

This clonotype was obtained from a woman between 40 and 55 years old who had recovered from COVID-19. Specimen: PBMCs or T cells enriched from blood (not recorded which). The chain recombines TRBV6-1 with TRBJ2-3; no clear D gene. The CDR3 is CASSEAGLGSTDTQYF. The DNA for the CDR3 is TGTGCCAGCAGTGAAGCGGGCCTGGGTAGCACAGATACGCAGTATTTT.